The rows below give T cell receptor beta chains drawn from one sample of a study of CD8+CD57+ T cells in acquired aplastic anemia. Each CDR3 protein gets one entry after TCRdb re-called the reads with MiXCR. Here the sample spans approximately 190,000 distinct CDR3 sequences, under 55% being singletons. The specimen sequenced was sorted CD4+, CD8+, or CD8+CD57+ T cells (not recorded which) from PBMCs. These receptors all come from a human donor with aplastic anemia. The conserved cysteine and the conserved F or W are not part of the CDR3 here. The order of the fields is clone size, J gene, V gene, CDR3 protein. Rows may omit the clone size; those that give it use once, few, many or a size class.

NA TRBJ2-1 TRBV2 ASSLDRAPYNEQF
many TRBJ2-1 TRBV11-1 ASSGTSGRTYEQF
NA TRBJ2-7 TRBV24-1 ATSDSGDRAYEQY
many TRBJ2-5 TRBV11-1 ASSPTGTGEETQY
many TRBJ2-7 TRBV6-5 ASSYATSYEQY
NA TRBJ1-2 TRBV29-1 SAGGAGGNYGYT
once TRBJ2-7 TRBV19 ASSQLAGVSYEQY
NA TRBJ1-2 TRBV5-1 ASSLQGGGNYGYT
NA TRBJ1-2 TRBV10-3 AISEAGRGDYGYT
NA TRBJ2-5 TRBV15 ATSRDSEETQY
many TRBJ1-1 TRBV27 ASSRYASGTVNTEAF
few TRBJ2-7 TRBV10-3 AISESKRGGLGVEQY
NA TRBJ1-1 TRBV20-1 SATRDQNTEAF
once TRBJ1-4 TRBV19 ASSFNLGQGQKLF
NA TRBJ2-3 TRBV19 ATTYRGRSDTQY
NA TRBJ2-1 TRBV11-2 ATRSQREPLKGTSHEQF
NA TRBJ2-1 TRBV5-4 ASSFAGTSGNEQF
NA TRBJ2-7 TRBV6-1 ASNKDREIYEQY
few TRBJ2-7 TRBV24-1 ATSDVSGVEQY
many TRBJ2-7 TRBV20-1 SASRTSGNEQY
many TRBJ2-1 TRBV9 ASSAQLASYNEQF
many TRBJ2-1 TRBV24-1 ATSLPGLAAYNEQF
NA TRBJ1-2 TRBV7-9 ASSPAGDLYGYT
many TRBJ2-3 TRBV7-9 AHSGGPGKGWADTQY
many TRBJ1-5 TRBV19 ASRIGESNQPQH
few TRBJ2-7 TRBV7-9 ASSTAAYEQY
many TRBJ1-1 TRBV15 ANDPEGSLTEAF
many TRBJ1-6 TRBV30 AWRHLDRGGNSPLH
NA TRBJ1-1 TRBV5-6 ASSTARRINTEAF
many TRBJ2-7 TRBV4-2 ASSQTTGGMGGEQY
few TRBJ2-3 TRBV28 ASSHIGGNTDTQY
NA TRBJ2-5 TRBV13 ASSPTRDRTETQY
few TRBJ1-5 TRBV30 AWSQDGNQPQH
once TRBJ2-7 TRBV2 ANGLQGTYEQY
few TRBJ2-1 TRBV27 ASSLSDGSRYNEQF
NA TRBJ1-1 TRBV9 ASSPRQGAIVQGREAF
many TRBJ1-1 TRBV6-5 ASSLNRDSRSEAF
NA TRBJ2-7 TRBV2 ASSTHEGLEQY
many TRBJ1-2 TRBV14 ASSLGLGKTGGYT
few TRBJ1-2 TRBV30 AWRGGRYGYT
NA TRBJ2-2 TRBV20-1 SAPRGQGNTGELF
NA TRBJ2-2 TRBV24-1 ATSDPGQCTGELF
NA TRBJ1-1 TRBV10-3 AISDPREGATEAF
NA TRBJ1-6 TRBV11-2 ASSLDVGPAAPLH
many TRBJ2-3 TRBV4-2 ASSQPGEASLLTDTQY